This TCR beta chain originates from a study of blood T cells in healthy people across ages (dated by TCRdb to about 2015). Concerning the study at large: In model experiments, template switching captured about one uniquely barcoded TCR beta cDNA molecule for every two T cells. Using deep sequencing normalized with unique cDNA molecular identifiers, the study measured how TCR beta repertoire diversity changes with age. The donors were divided into four age groups: young (average roughly 15 years), middle-aged (roughly 40), aged (roughly 60) and long-lived (82). To avoid experimental bias, donors of different ages were randomly spread across the sequencing lanes. Two additional independent replicas of 1 million unique cDNA reads from the same blood draw were analyzed for two donors (one aged 18 to 29 and one aged 80 or older). Broader findings and caveats from the paper: Compared with the aged group, the long-lived group had more naive CD4+ T cells, fewer expanded clones and increased TCR diversity, a pattern suggesting age selection. Conclusive comparison of naive and antigen-experienced compartments was prevented by the profiling of bulk unsorted PBMCs. Observed TCR beta diversity per million T cells fell roughly linearly with age, and a significant reduction was already apparent by age around 40. Estimates of total diversity based on one million sequenced T cells were regarded as lower bounds and as underestimates. Because the CMV infection status of the donors was unknown, age-related changes in expanded clonotypes may potentially have been confounded. A strong correlation was found between observed TCR beta diversity and the percentage of naive T cells measured by flow cytometry.

The 35 to 40 donors, aged about 6 to 100 years, were systemically healthy Caucasian individuals from Russia. Each donor gave 8 to 10 milliliters of peripheral blood, drawn into EDTA-treated Vacutainer tubes. PBMCs were isolated by Ficoll-Paque density-gradient centrifugation, with at least 6.5 million obtained per sample. Total RNA, at least 5 micrograms per sample, was extracted from PBMCs with Trizol reagent. For every donor, an aliquot of PBMCs went through flow cytometry to measure the percentages of naive CD45RAhigh/CD27high T cells. Library preparation employed 5' RACE. The reads were generated on an Illumina HiSeq 2500. A second PCR of about 7 to 12 cycles was performed with a sample-barcoded 5' primer and a J-beta primer mix. A unique molecular identifier was introduced onto each TCR beta cDNA molecule by a template-switch 5' adaptor carrying 12 random nucleotides. Each sample yielded at least 2.5 million CDR3-containing paired-end reads. First-strand cDNA was synthesized from all RNA with the Mint cDNA synthesis kit, primed by a TRBC-specific oligonucleotide. After uracil-DNA glycosylase treatment, a first 18-cycle PCR used universal primers M1SS and BC2_uni_R on all cDNA. The authors' analysis ran thus. For normalization, 1 million high-quality reads, each with a distinct molecular identifier, were randomly selected from each sample. Instead of being binned into consensus sequences, reads with shared molecular identifiers were discarded. MiTCR, set to a Q25 quality threshold and the strictest error-elimination algorithm, was used for CDR3 identification, clonotype clustering and error correction. A nonparametric unseen species model using Euler transformation provided a lower-bound estimate of total TCR beta diversity. In-frame beta chains were kept once TCRdb had trimmed the public reads at Q25 with fastp and called clones with MiXCR. Rows matching on CDR3 protein sequence are summarized as one entry with the most common DNA and genes. The V and J calls reflect TCRdb's pipeline rather than the authors' work. The sample data list over 950,000 distinct CDR3 sequences, and just over 50% of these were observed just once. The leading ten clones occupy about a fifth of the sample.

This clonotype is a singleton in its sample. No cognate antigen has been identified for it. Base qualities are missing; no much larger clone stands one base away. The CDR3 runs 15 residues from the cysteine to the phenylalanine. CDR3 DNA only is kept here, 45 bases in frame from base 1. CDR1 SGHTA and CDR2 FQGNSA were looked up in the germline V gene. Trimming leaves V shorter by 2 bases and J shorter by 4 bases, with the junction holding 3 bases beyond the gene matches. The specimen was blood. The origin of this receptor is an older woman in good health. This receptor chain uses TRBV7-2 and TRBJ2-1; 9 central bases correspond to TRBD2. Here the CDR3 is given as CASSLRTSAYNEQFF. The nucleotide sequence is TGTGCCAGCAGCTTACGGACTAGCGCATACAATGAGCAGTTCTTC.